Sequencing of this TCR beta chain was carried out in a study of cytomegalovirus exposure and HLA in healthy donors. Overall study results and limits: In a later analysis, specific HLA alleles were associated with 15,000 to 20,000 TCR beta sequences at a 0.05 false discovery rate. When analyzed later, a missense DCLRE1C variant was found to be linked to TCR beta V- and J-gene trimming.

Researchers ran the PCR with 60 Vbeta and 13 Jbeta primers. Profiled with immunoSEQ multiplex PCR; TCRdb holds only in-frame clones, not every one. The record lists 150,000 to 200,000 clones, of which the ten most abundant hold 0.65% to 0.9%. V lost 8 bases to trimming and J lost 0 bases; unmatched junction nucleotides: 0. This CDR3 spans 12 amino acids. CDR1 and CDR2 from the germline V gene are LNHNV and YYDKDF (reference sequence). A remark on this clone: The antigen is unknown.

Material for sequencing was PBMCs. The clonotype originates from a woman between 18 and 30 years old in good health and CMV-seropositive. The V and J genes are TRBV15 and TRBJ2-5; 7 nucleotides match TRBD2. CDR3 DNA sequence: TGTGCCACCGGGACTAACCAAGAGACCCAGTACTTC. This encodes CATGTNQETQYF. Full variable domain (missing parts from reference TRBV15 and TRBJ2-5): DAMVIQNPRYQVTQFGKPVTLSCSQTLNHNVMYWYQQKSSQAPKLLFHYYDKDFNNEADTPDNFQSRRPNTSFCFLDIRSPGLGDTAMYLCATGTNQETQYFGPGTRLLVL.